These 24 T cell receptor beta chains were sequenced from one sample in a study of blood T cell repertoires in COVID-19. Only in-frame clones appear in the TCRdb table, and some are missing; sequencing was by immunoSEQ multiplex PCR. The sample contains 220,000 or so clones, about 85% of which appear only once. Specimen: peripheral blood. The receptors were sampled from a woman in her sixties who had recovered from COVID-19.

This chain joins TRBV7-3 and TRBJ1-1, with D possibly TRBD1 on 6 matching bases. The CDR3 is made up of 15 amino acids. V lost 6 bases and J 1 base, leaving 15 bases between the germline ends. The germline gives CDR1 SGHTA, CDR2 FQGTGA. This chain's CDR3 is CASSSPGTPNTEAFF. In DNA, the CDR3 is TGTGCCAGCAGTAGCCCCGGGACACCGAACACTGAAGCTTTCTTT.

The chain carries TRBV5-1 and TRBJ2-5; D is possibly TRBD2 (6 bases). Germline lookup yields CDR1 SGHRS and CDR2 YFSETQ. The V gene lost 3 bases and the J gene lost 3 bases, with 15 bases spanning the gap. The CDR3 covers 15 residues. CDR3 nucleotide sequence: TGCGCCAGCAGCTGGGCCGGGACTTCGGAAGAGACCCAGTACTTC. This sequence encodes CASSWAGTSEETQYF.

The V gene is TRBV9, the J gene TRBJ2-7, with D possibly being TRBD2 (7 bases). Trimming shortened V by 4 bases and J by 0 bases, and 17 bases separated the two germline ends. The germline CDR1 and CDR2 sequences are SGDLS and YYNGEE. The CDR3 totals 16 residues. CDR3 residues: CASSSKGGALSYEQYF. DNA for the CDR3: TGTGCCAGCAGCTCAAAGGGGGGGGCCCTCTCCTACGAGCAGTACTTC.

Concerning this clone: The junction does not match germline at one end; this may be a read error. The V gene is TRBV7-7, the J gene TRBJ2-3, with 11 bases aligning to TRBD2. Germline CDR1 reads SSHAT; CDR2 reads FNYEAQ (reference sequence). The CDR3 sequence is 14 residues long. The chain's CDR3 is CASSPGLAVDTQYF. The CDR3 DNA reads TGTGCTAGCAGCCCGGGACTAGCGGTAGATACGCAGTATTTT.

V is TRBV29-1 and J is TRBJ1-2, with TRBD1 as a possible D gene (6 bases). V lost 4 bases and J lost 2, with 8 bases in between. CDR3 length equals 12 residues. Per germline, CDR1 SQVTM and CDR2 ANQGSEA. Written as DNA, the CDR3 is TGCAGCGTTGGGGACACCAACTATGGCTACACCTTC. It yields the protein CSVGDTNYGYTF.

The chain is built from TRBV12-5 and TRBJ2-7; D might be TRBD1 (6 bases). Per the germline V gene, CDR1 is LGHNT and CDR2 is FRNRAP. The length of the CDR3 is 15 residues. V gave up 6 bases and J gave up 6 bases, with 21 bases separating them. The CDR3 region is CASGSGTTISVEQYF. CDR3 bases: TGTGCTAGTGGCTCCGGGACAACAATTTCGGTCGAGCAGTACTTC.

The chain is built from TRBV6-6 and TRBJ1-6; possibly TRBD1 for D (6 bases). The V and J ends lost 4 bases and 8 bases respectively, with 12 bases between them. Germline V gene lookup returns CDR1 MNHNY and CDR2 SVGAGI (reference sequence). CDR3 length: 14 amino acids. The CDR3 spells CASSWEGVYSPLHF. CDR3 bases: TGTGCCAGCAGTTGGGAGGGGGTTTATTCACCCCTCCACTTT.

The V call is TRBV7-6, the J call TRBJ2-5; weak D call: TRBD1 (6 bases). Germline V gives CDR1 SGHVS, CDR2 FNYEAQ. The V end was cut by 0 bases, the J end by 4 bases, with 27 bases between. This CDR3 has 20 residues. CDR3 amino acids: CASSLAPQGGGILARETQYF. For the CDR3, the DNA is TGTGCCAGCAGCTTAGCTCCACAGGGTGGGGGTATATTAGCTAGAGAGACCCAGTACTTC. The variable domain in full, completed from reference TRBV7-6 and TRBJ2-5, reads GAGVSQSPRYKVTKRGQDVALRCDPISGHVSLYWYRQALGQGPEFLTYFNYEAQQDKSGLPNDRFSAERPEGSISTLTIQRTEQRDSAMYRCASSLAPQGGGILARETQYFGPGTRLLVL.

The rearrangement joins TRBV18 to TRBJ1-6; the match to TRBD1 covers 7 bases. This CDR3 has 14 residues. CDR1 is KGHSH and CDR2 is LQKENI in the germline V gene. Trimming took 3 bases from V and 8 from J; bases not matched to a gene: 4. CDR3 sequence (DNA): TGTGCCAGCTCACCCTCAGGGGGTGATTCACCCCTCCACTTT. Residues: CASSPSGGDSPLHF.

This clone was found once. The chain couples TRBV6-2 or TRBV6-3 to TRBJ2-2; 8 nucleotides agree with TRBD1. Germline values: CDR1 MNHEY, CDR2 SVGEGT. Unmatched junction bases numbered 5, after V lost 5 bases and J lost 0 bases. The length of the CDR3 is 16 residues. This chain's CDR3 is CASSPWTGTNTGELFF. CDR3 sequence (DNA): TGTGCCAGCAGTCCCTGGACAGGGACGAACACCGGGGAGCTGTTTTTT.

The chain carries TRBV2 and TRBJ2-3, with 8 nucleotides matching TRBD2. Germline values: CDR1 SNHLY, CDR2 FYNNEI. The CDR3 is 13 amino acids. V dropped 4 bases and J dropped 11; count of bases not matched to a gene: 8. CDR3 in amino acids: CASSGPGGELQYF. Written as DNA, the CDR3 is TGTGCCAGCAGTGGCCCGGGGGGGGAGTTGCAGTATTTT.

V and J are TRBV6-4 and TRBJ1-1; 10 bases align to TRBD1. Losses at the gene ends were 4 bases for V and 4 bases for J; bases not matched to a gene: 3. The length of the CDR3 is 14 residues. Germline V gene lookup returns CDR1 MRHNA and CDR2 SNTAGT. The CDR3 spells CASSATGGVTEAFF. In DNA form, the CDR3 reads TGTGCCAGCAGTGCGACAGGGGGCGTCACTGAAGCTTTCTTT.

The DNA of the CDR3 is TGTGCCAGCAGCTATATGGGGGGGTCGACTTATGGCTACACCTTC. As protein: CASSYMGGSTYGYTF. The V and J genes are TRBV7-9 and TRBJ1-2; D perhaps matches TRBD1 (5 bases). The germline V gene encodes CDR1 SEHNR and CDR2 FQNEAQ (reference sequence). The CDR3 sequence is 15 residues long. With 4 bases removed from V and 5 bases from J, the gap between germline ends came to 17 bases.

This chain uses TRBV11-2 with TRBJ2-1; 11 nucleotides match TRBD2. The CDR3 runs to 16 residues. With V trimmed by 5 bases and J by 6 bases, 9 bases remained unmatched. Per germline, CDR1 SGHAT and CDR2 FQNNGV. CDR3 sequence: CASSHSGTSGLNEQFF. CDR3 nucleotides: TGTGCCAGCAGCCACTCCGGGACTAGCGGTCTCAATGAGCAGTTCTTC.

This rearrangement joins TRBV6-6 to TRBJ1-2, with TRBD1 identical over 8 bases. The CDR3 spans 16 residues. Germline V CDR1 and CDR2: MNHNY, SVGAGI (reference sequence). V shed 1 base and J 2 bases; nucleotides not matched to a gene: 6. CDR3 protein: CASSYLGQGGNYGYTF. As DNA, the CDR3 is TGTGCCAGCAGTTACTTAGGACAGGGAGGGAACTATGGCTACACCTTC.

The V and J genes are TRBV9 and TRBJ1-6; 8 nucleotides match TRBD1. The CDR3 has 15 residues. Per germline, CDR1 SGDLS and CDR2 YYNGEE. The V segment lost 4 bases and the J segment 7 bases; nucleotides outside the gene matches: 7. The CDR3 sequence: CASSNQGAGNSPLHF. CDR3 sequence (DNA): TGTGCCAGCAGCAATCAGGGGGCTGGGAATTCACCCCTCCACTTT. The full variable domain, with the rest looked up from reference TRBV9 and TRBJ1-6, is DSGVTQTPKHLITATGQRVTLRCSPRSGDLSVYWYQQSLDQGLQFLIQYYNGEERAKGNILERFSAQQFPDLHSELNLSSLELGDSALYFCASSNQGAGNSPLHFGNGTRLTVT.

There are a few counts of this clone. This sequence joins TRBV19 and TRBJ2-5, with 11 bases fitting TRBD1. From germline, CDR1 is LNHDA and CDR2 SQIVND (reference sequence). The trim removed 5 bases at V and 5 bases at J, leaving 10 bases unmatched. This CDR3 region has 16 residues. The CDR3 region is CASSLGQGALPETQYF. In nucleotides, the CDR3 is TGTGCCAGTAGTCTCGGACAGGGGGCGCTTCCGGAGACCCAGTACTTC. The entire variable domain, with the rest obtained from reference TRBV19 and TRBJ2-5, is as follows: DGGITQSPKYLFRKEGQNVTLSCEQNLNHDAMYWYRQDPGQGLRLIYYSQIVNDFQKGDIAEGYSVSREKKESFPLTVTSAQKNPTAFYLCASSLGQGALPETQYFGPGTRLLVL.

CDR3 bases: TGTGCCAGTAGTGTCGACAGGTCTTACACTGAAGCTTTCTTT. Translated: CASSVDRSYTEAFF. The chain recombines TRBV19 with TRBJ1-1, with D possibly matching TRBD1 (6 bases). Germline CDR1 reads LNHDA; CDR2 reads SQIVND (reference sequence). CDR3 length: 14 amino acids. V was pared by 5 bases and J by 3 bases, with 13 bases between. Drawing the rest from reference TRBV19 and TRBJ1-1, the complete variable domain is DGGITQSPKYLFRKEGQNVTLSCEQNLNHDAMYWYRQDPGQGLRLIYYSQIVNDFQKGDIAEGYSVSREKKESFPLTVTSAQKNPTAFYLCASSVDRSYTEAFFGQGTRLTVV.

This clone was seen a single time. The chain uses TRBV5-1 and TRBJ2-3; no definite D call. In germline, CDR1 is SGHRS, CDR2 YFSETQ. The CDR3 runs to 15 residues. Trimming removed 0 bases from V and 2 bases from J, with 10 bases in between. CDR3 DNA: TGCGCCAGCAGCTTGGACTTTTCATACACAGATACGCAGTATTTT. Translating it yields CASSLDFSYTDTQYF.

The V call is TRBV5-1, the J call TRBJ1-1; possible D gene TRBD1, 5 bases. The V gene's germline CDR1 is SGHRS and CDR2 YFSETQ. This CDR3 has 18 residues. V lost 1 base to trimming and J lost 1 base, with 20 bases between them. The DNA of the CDR3 is TGCGCCAGCAGCTTGATGCCGGGCACGGGGCGGGGGAACACTGAAGCTTTCTTT. The encoded protein is CASSLMPGTGRGNTEAFF. Variable domain in full (rest from reference TRBV5-1 and TRBJ1-1): KAGVTQTPRYLIKTRGQQVTLSCSPISGHRSVSWYQQTPGQGLQFLFEYFSETQRNKGNFPGRFSGRQFSNSRSEMNVSTLELGDSALYLCASSLMPGTGRGNTEAFFGQGTRLTVV.

The CDR3 region is CAIIRRDSQWYEQYF. The CDR3 region has the DNA TGCGCCATCATTCGTCGGGACAGCCAGTGGTACGAGCAGTACTTC. The rearrangement links TRBV23-1 to TRBJ2-7; 7 bases agree with TRBD1. TRBV23-1 qualifies as an ORF whose function is uncertain. With 10 bases clipped from V and 4 bases from J, the junction kept 16 bases outside the gene matches. The CDR3 spans 15 residues.

The gene calls are TRBV6-1 and TRBJ1-2, with a possible D match to TRBD1 (5 bases). Between the trimmed V and J ends, which lost 2 bases and 4 bases, there was a span of 11 bases. CDR3 size: 14 residues. Germline V gene sequence: CDR1 MNHNS, CDR2 SASEGT. As DNA, the CDR3 is TGTGCCAGCAGTGAAAACACAGGAATCTATGGCTACACCTTC. Translating it yields CASSENTGIYGYTF.

The chain uses TRBV2 and TRBJ2-2; the D gene is possibly TRBD1 (6 bases). This CDR3 contains 12 residues. CDR1 and CDR2 from the germline V gene are SNHLY and FYNNEI. The germline V and J ends were trimmed by 7 bases and 7 bases, with 10 bases remaining between them. For the CDR3, the DNA is TGTGCCAGCAATCAAGGGGGCGGGGAGCTGTTTTTT. Translating gives CASNQGGGELFF.

V is TRBV10-2 and J is TRBJ2-7, with 16 bases matching TRBD2. The CDR3 sequence is 16 residues long. The germline CDR1 and CDR2 sequences are WSHSY and SAAADI. Trimming removed 6 bases from V and 6 bases from J; junction bases left unmatched: 8. The CDR3, as DNA: TGCGCCAGCAGAGGGACTAGCGGGGGGGCGAGGGCCGAGCAGTACTTC. Translated, it gives CASRGTSGGARAEQYF.